This T cell receptor (beta chain) was sequenced in a study of blood T cell repertoires in COVID-19. About the research overall: Acute-phase and convalescent COVID-19 samples originated in the United States, Italy and Spain. PBMCs, B-cell-depleted T cells, or T cells were the source of the cDNA or gDNA that made up the material.

This clone was seen only once. Assignments of participants to cohorts depended upon their own reported clinical history. Recovered status applied to Cohort 3 donors who had two consecutive negative PCRs. It also applied to those with clearance or with symptom resolution. The CDR3 is 13 residues long. Trimming left V 4 bases short and J 5 bases short, with 9 bases between. CDR1 is LNHDA, CDR2 SQIVND, per germline (reference sequence). Clones were sequenced by immunoSEQ multiplex PCR, and TCRdb holds only the in-frame ones, with some missing. The sample records 140,000 or so clones, just under 85% being singletons.

This receptor was taken from a woman aged 40 to 50 who had recovered from COVID-19. The chain is built from TRBV19 and TRBJ2-1; D perhaps matches TRBD2 (6 bases). The sequenced sample was PBMCs or T cells enriched from blood (not recorded which). The chain's CDR3 is CASSRTTDNEQFF. The DNA of the CDR3 is TGTGCCAGTAGTAGGACTACCGACAATGAGCAGTTCTTC.